This T cell receptor (beta chain) was found in a study of T cell responses to AZD1222 COVID-19 vaccine. As for this clone: Its specificity is not known.

Notes on the study in general: CD4 TCRs linked to vaccination spanned spike, dominating at 160-218 and 743-854.

Deletions cut 6 bases from V and 1 base from J, with 11 bases between. The germline V gene encodes CDR1 SQVTM and CDR2 ANQGSEA. The CDR3 covers 13 residues. Only in-frame clones appear in the TCRdb table, and some are missing; sequencing was by immunoSEQ multiplex PCR. The table lists tens of thousands of clones, 92% of them singletons. The sequence derives from an adult who received the AZD1222 COVID-19 vaccine. The source material was peripheral blood, sampled 28 days after the second AZD1222 dose. This sequence joins TRBV29-1 and TRBJ2-3; D is perhaps TRBD2 (6 bases). CDR3 protein: CSVRLDRTDTQYF. In DNA form, the CDR3 reads TGCAGCGTCAGACTAGACCGCACAGATACGCAGTATTTT.